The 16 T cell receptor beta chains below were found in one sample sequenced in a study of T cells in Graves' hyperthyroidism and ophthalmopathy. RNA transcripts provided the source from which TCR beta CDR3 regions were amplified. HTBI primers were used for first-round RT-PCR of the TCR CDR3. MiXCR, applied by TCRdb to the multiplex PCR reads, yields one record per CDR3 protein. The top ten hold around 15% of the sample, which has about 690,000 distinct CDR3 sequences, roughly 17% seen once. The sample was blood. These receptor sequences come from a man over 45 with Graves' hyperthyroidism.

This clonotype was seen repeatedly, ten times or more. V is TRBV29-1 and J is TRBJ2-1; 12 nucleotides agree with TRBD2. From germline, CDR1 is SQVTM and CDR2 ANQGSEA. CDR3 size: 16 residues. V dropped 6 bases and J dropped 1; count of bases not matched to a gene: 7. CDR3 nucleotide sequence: TGCAGCGTCCGACTAGCGGGAGATATTTCCTACAATGAGCAGTTCTTC. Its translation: CSVRLAGDISYNEQFF.

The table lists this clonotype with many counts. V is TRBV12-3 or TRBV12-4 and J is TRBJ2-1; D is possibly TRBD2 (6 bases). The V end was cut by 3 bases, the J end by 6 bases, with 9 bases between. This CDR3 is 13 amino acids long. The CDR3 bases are TGTGCCAGCAGTTTTTTGGGGGGCAATGAGCAGTTCTTC. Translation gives CASSFLGGNEQFF.

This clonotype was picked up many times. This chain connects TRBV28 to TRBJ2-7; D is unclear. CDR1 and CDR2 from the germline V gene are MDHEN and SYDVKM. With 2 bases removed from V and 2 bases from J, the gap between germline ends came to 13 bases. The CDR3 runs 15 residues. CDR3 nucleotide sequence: TGTGCCAGCAGTTTAAGGCTTGGCAGGACCTACGAGCAGTACTTC. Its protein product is CASSLRLGRTYEQYF.

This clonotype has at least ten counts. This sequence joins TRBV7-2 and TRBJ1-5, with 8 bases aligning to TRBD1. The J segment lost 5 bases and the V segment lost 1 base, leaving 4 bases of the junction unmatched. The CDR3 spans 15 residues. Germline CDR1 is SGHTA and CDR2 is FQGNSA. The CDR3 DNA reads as TGTGCCAGCAGCTTAGACAGGGGGACCTATCAGCCCCAGCATTTT. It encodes CASSLDRGTYQPQHF.

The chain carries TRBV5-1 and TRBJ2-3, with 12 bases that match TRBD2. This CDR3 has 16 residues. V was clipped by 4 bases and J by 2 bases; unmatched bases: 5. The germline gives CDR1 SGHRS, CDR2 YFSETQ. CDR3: CASSAGLAGITDTQYF. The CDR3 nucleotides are TGCGCCAGCAGCGCCGGACTAGCGGGGATCACAGATACGCAGTATTTT.

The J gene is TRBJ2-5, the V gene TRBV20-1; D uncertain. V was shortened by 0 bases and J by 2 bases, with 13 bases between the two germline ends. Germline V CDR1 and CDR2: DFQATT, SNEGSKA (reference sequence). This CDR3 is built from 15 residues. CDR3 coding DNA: TGCAGTGCTAGAGATCGCGTGCCGGCACAAGAGACCCAGTACTTC. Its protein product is CSARDRVPAQETQYF.

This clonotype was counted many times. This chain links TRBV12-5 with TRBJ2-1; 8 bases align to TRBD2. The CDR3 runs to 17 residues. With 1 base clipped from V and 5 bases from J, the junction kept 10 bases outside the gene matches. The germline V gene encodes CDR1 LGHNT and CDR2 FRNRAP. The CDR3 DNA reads TGTGCTAGTGGTTTGGACACCGGGACTAGAGATAACAATGAGCAGTTCTTC. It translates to CASGLDTGTRDNNEQFF.

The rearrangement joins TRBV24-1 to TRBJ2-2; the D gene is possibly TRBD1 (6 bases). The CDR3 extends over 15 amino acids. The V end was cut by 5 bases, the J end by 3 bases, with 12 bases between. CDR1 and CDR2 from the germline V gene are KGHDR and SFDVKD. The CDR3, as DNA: TGTGCCACCAGTGGTGGGGGCCTGGACACCGGGGAGCTGTTTTTT. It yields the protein CATSGGGLDTGELFF.

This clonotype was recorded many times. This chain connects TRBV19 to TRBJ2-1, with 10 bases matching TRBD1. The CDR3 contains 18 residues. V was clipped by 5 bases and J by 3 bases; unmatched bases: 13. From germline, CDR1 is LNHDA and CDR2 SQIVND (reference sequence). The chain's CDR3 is CASSPDRGPVLLYNEQFF. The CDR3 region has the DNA TGTGCCAGTAGTCCAGACAGGGGGCCCGTCCTACTCTACAATGAGCAGTTCTTC.

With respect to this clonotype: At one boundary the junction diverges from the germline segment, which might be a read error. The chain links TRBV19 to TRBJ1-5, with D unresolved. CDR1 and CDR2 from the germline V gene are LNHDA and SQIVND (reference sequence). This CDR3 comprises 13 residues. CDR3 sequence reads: CACSRAKEQPQHF. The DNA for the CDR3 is TGTGCCTGTAGTCGGGCGAAGGAACAGCCCCAGCATTTT.

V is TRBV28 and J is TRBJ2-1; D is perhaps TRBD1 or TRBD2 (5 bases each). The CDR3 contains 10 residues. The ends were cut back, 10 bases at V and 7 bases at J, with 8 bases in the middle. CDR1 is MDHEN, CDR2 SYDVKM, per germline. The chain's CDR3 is CATWGNEQFF. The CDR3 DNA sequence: TGTGCCACATGGGGGAATGAGCAGTTCTTC.

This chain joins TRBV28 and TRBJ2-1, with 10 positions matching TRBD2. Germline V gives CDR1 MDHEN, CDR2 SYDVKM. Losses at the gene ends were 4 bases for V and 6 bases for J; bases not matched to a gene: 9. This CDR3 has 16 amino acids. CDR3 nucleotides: TGTGCCAGCAGTTCACTCCGGACTAGCGGACGCAATGAGCAGTTCTTC. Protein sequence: CASSSLRTSGRNEQFF.

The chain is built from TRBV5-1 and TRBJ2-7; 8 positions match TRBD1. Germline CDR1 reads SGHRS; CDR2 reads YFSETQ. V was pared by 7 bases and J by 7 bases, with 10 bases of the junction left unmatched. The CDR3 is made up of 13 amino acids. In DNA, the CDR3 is TGCGCCAGCGGCTCTGACAGGGGCCGAGAGCAGTACTTC. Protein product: CASGSDRGREQYF.

The CDR3 loop reads CASSQGNNEKLFF. In DNA, the CDR3 is TGTGCCAGCAGCCAGGGAAATAATGAAAAACTGTTTTTT. The chain has TRBV7-6 and TRBJ1-4; TRBD1 is a possible D gene (5 bases). The germline V and J ends were trimmed by 5 bases and 4 bases, with 8 bases remaining between them. Germline V gene data show CDR1 as SGHVS and CDR2 as FNYEAQ. The CDR3 runs 13 residues.

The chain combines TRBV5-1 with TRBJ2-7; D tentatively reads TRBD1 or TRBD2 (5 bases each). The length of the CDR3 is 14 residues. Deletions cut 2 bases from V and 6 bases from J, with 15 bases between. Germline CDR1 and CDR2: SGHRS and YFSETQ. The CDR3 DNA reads TGCGCCAGCAGCTTCACCTCGAGGGGACGCGAGCAGTACTTC. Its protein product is CASSFTSRGREQYF.

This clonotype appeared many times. CDR3 loop: CASSFLAGADNEQFF. For the CDR3, the DNA is TGCGCCAGCAGCTTTCTAGCGGGAGCGGACAATGAGCAGTTCTTC. This sequence joins TRBV5-1 and TRBJ2-1, with 10 nucleotides matching TRBD2. The V gene's germline CDR1 is SGHRS and CDR2 YFSETQ. The CDR3 is 15 amino acids. V was clipped by 2 bases and J by 5 bases; unmatched bases: 4.